This paragraph reports one TCR beta chain. Its target is not known. The data were taken from a study of cytomegalovirus exposure and HLA in healthy donors. Trimming left V 2 bases short and J 4 bases short, with 9 bases between. This CDR3 spans 14 amino acids. CDR1 MNHEY and CDR2 SMNVEV come from the germline V gene (reference sequence). This PCR relied on a set of 60 Vbeta primers and 13 Jbeta primers. Repertoires were generated with immunoSEQ multiplex PCR, while TCRdb's copy carries only in-frame clones and drops some. Seen in this sample are 80,000 to 100,000 clones; the ten most common clones hold roughly 3.5%. Points from the study as a whole: Links to common viral pathogens appeared, in a later analysis, for several of the most significant clusters.

Source material: PBMCs. The source is a woman in her twenties or thirties in good health and CMV-seronegative. The rearrangement links TRBV27 to TRBJ2-1; D may be TRBD1 (5 bases). Here the CDR3 DNA reads TGTGCCAGCAGTTTAAGGCAGGGATACAATGAGCAGTTCTTC. This encodes CASSLRQGYNEQFF.